This T cell receptor (beta chain) was recorded in a study of blood T cells in healthy people across ages. CDR3 length: 15 amino acids. With regard to this clonotype: The junction and the germline gene differ at one end; a read error may be behind it.

It was with a sample-barcoded 5' primer and a J-beta primer mix that a second PCR of about 7 to 12 cycles was run. TCRdb analysed the 5' RACE reads with MiXCR anew, one entry per CDR3 protein. The sample includes some 750,000 distinct CDR3 sequences, 22% of them seen just once. This chain connects TRBV12-3 or TRBV12-4 to TRBJ1-3; the D gene is possibly TRBD1 (5 bases). Sample: blood. The TCR originated in a man between 65 and 85 years old in good health. In DNA form, the CDR3 reads TGTGCCAGCAGTTTGGATGGGGCCCATGGAGACACCATATATTTT. This codes for CASSLDGAHGDTIYF.